This T cell receptor beta chain comes out of a study of T cell repertoires in MIS-A myocarditis (dated by TCRdb to 2021 to 2024). TCRbeta CDR3 regions were amplified by the immunoSEQ bias-controlled multiplex PCR and were subjected to high-throughput sequencing. In the source study's methods: CDR3 sequences were collapsed and filtered by the immunoSEQ vendor pipeline to quantify abundance and frequency of each unique TCRbeta CDR3. CD-HIT clustered dominant CDR3 amino acid sequences with SARS-CoV-2-specific ImmuneCODE TCRbeta sequences at a 90% global sequence identity threshold. Clones with frequencies of 0.1 to 1 were classed as hyperexpanded, and 0.01 to 0.1 as large. The CDR3 amino acid sequences and the V and J gene assignments of the dominant clones were confirmed with MiXCR. The R stringdist package was used to calculate Levenshtein distances between the patient clonotypes and the ImmuneCODE hits. This immuneACCESS table, as held by TCRdb, lists in-frame sequences with V and J called but not all clones. Of the missing ones, under half trace to an unresolved V gene in checked studies; the others have no known cause. The DNA was the basis for D and trimming; V, J and clone size are from that table. This sample lists about 10,000 clones; 75% to 90% were detected once. Together, the top ten hold more than 2% of the sample.

In the case of this clone: Its target antigen remains unknown. One base away there is no much larger clone; base qualities are not given.

The QIAamp DNA FFPE kit was used to extract genomic DNA from formalin-fixed paraffin-embedded autopsy tissue. This sequence originates from a man younger than 35 with fulminant myocarditis from multisystem inflammatory syndrome in adults (MIS-A) after COVID-19. Sequencing was performed on thoracic lymph node tissue obtained at autopsy.

The CDR3 is CASSPDGNYGYTF. The DNA reads as follows: TGTGCCAGCAGCCCCGACGGGAACTATGGCTACACCTTC. This sequence uses TRBV7-3 and TRBJ1-2; the D gene is not confidently resolved. The cysteine opens and the phenylalanine closes a CDR3 of 13 amino acids. Only the CDR3 region is kept as DNA, spanning 39 bases read in frame from base 1. Per the germline V gene, SGHTA is the CDR1 and FQGTGA is the CDR2. V and J are truncated by 5 bases and 2 bases respectively, leaving an intervening sequence of 9 bases.